This T cell receptor beta chain was captured in a study of blood T cell repertoires in COVID-19. Clinical histories supplied by participants themselves formed the basis of cohort assignment. In the original processing: Scientists estimated how many nucleated cells there were by amplifying reference gene primers. Here immunoSEQ multiplex PCR was the method, and the copy in TCRdb shows in-frame clones only, minus some. V, J and clone size reflect that table, while D and trimming were determined from the DNA. The sample has about 140,000 clones, more than 70% seen once; the top ten hold 5.5%. This CDR3 has 16 amino acids. V dropped 4 bases and J dropped 3; count of bases not matched to a gene: 11. In germline, CDR1 is SGHTA, CDR2 FQGNSA.

This clonotype was sampled from a man in his forties with acute COVID-19. The chain recombines TRBV7-2 with TRBJ2-7; TRBD1 agrees at 8 bases. Sequenced input: PBMCs or T cells enriched from blood (not recorded which). CDR3 sequence (DNA): TGTGCCAGCAGCTACCAGGACAGGGCCCGTAACTACGAGCAGTACTTC. Translated: CASSYQDRARNYEQYF.